This T cell receptor beta chain is drawn from a study of beta chain features in type 1 diabetes. Overall study context: Across the samples, approximately 98,000,000 sorted cells were examined in total.

The study reverse transcribed the entire isolated RNA, so it sequenced expressed TCRB transcripts. Some clones are missing from TCRdb's copy, which holds only in-frame ones; the method was immunoSEQ multiplex PCR. Of some 360,000 clones listed, less than 20% are singletons. Populations isolated by sorting all had purity greater than 98%. The CDR3 runs 15 residues. The germline V gene has CDR1 SGHTA and CDR2 FQGNSA. Trimming took 5 bases from V and 1 from J, leaving 13 bases between them. Sample: naive CD4+ T cells from blood. The rearrangement uses TRBV7-2 and TRBJ2-3; D is possibly TRBD1 (5 bases). This TCR came from a young woman in good health. CDR3 amino acids: CASSDSGAGTDTQYF. In DNA, the CDR3 is TGTGCCAGCAGCGACAGTGGTGCGGGCACAGATACGCAGTATTTT. Using reference TRBV7-2 and TRBJ2-3 for the parts outside the CDR3, the full variable domain is GAGVSQSPSNKVTEKGKDVELRCDPISGHTALYWYRQSLGQGLEFLIYFQGNSAPDKSGLPSDRFSAERTGGSVSTLTIQRTQQEDSAVYLCASSDSGAGTDTQYFGPGTRLTVL.